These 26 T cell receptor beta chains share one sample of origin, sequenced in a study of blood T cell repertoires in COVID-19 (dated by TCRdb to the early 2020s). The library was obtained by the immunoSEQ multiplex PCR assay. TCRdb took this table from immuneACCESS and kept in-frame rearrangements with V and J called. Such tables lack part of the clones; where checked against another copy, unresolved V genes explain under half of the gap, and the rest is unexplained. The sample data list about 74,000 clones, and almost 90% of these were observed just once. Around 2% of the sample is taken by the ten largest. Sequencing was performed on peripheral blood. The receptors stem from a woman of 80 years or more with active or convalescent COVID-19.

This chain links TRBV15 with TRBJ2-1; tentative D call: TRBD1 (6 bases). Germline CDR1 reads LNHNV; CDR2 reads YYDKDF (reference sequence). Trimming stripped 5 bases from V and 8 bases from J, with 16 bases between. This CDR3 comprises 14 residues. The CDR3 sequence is CATSGIPQGDEQFF. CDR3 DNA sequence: TGTGCCACCAGCGGGATACCACAGGGAGATGAGCAGTTCTTC.

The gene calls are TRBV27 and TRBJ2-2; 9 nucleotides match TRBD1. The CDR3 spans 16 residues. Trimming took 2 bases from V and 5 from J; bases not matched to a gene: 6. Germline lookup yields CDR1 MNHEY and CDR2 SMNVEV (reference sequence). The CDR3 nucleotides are TGTGCCAGCAGTTTAGACGGGACAGGGCGGACCGGGGAGCTGTTTTTT. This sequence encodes CASSLDGTGRTGELFF.

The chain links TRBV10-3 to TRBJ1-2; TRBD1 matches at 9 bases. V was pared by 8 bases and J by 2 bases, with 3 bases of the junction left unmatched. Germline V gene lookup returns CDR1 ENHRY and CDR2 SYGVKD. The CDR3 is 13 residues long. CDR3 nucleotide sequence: TGTGCCATCCGGGACAGGGACAACTATGGCTACACCTTC. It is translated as CAIRDRDNYGYTF.

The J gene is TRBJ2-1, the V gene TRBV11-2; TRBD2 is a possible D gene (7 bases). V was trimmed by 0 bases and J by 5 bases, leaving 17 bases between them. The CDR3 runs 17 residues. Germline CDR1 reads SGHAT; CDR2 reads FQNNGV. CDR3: CASSLDWGGPTHNEQFF. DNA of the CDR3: TGTGCCAGCAGCTTAGATTGGGGGGGCCCTACTCACAATGAGCAGTTCTTC.

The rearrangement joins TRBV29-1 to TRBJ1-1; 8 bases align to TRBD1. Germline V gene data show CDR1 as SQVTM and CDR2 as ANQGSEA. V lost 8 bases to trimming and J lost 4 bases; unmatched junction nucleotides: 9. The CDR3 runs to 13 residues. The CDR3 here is CSTRTGLGTEAFF. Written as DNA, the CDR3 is TGCAGCACCCGGACAGGGTTGGGCACTGAAGCTTTCTTT.

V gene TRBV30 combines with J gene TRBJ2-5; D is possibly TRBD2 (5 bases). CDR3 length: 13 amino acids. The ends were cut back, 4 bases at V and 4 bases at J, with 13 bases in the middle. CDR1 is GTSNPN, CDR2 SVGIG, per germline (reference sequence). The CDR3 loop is CAWTTSAAETQYF. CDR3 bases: TGTGCCTGGACTACTAGTGCCGCAGAGACCCAGTACTTC.

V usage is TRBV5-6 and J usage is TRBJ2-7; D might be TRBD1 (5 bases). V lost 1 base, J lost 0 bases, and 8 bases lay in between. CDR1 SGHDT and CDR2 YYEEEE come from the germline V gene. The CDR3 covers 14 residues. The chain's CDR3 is CASSLRGFSYEQYF. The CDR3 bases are TGTGCCAGCAGCTTGAGGGGATTCTCCTACGAGCAGTACTTC.

The CDR3 DNA sequence: TGTGCCAGCAGCTTGGTGGACAGCCTGAACACCGGGGAGCTGTTTTTT. Protein sequence: CASSLVDSLNTGELFF. The V gene is TRBV5-6, the J gene TRBJ2-2; a weak D match, TRBD1 (6 bases). CDR1 is SGHDT, CDR2 YYEEEE, per germline. Trimming removed 0 bases at V and 1 base at J, with 10 bases between. The CDR3 has 16 amino acids. The full variable domain, completed using reference TRBV5-6 and TRBJ2-2, is DAGVTQSPTHLIKTRGQQVTLRCSPKSGHDTVSWYQQALGQGPQFIFQYYEEEERQRGNFPDRFSGHQFPNYSSELNVNALLLGDSALYLCASSLVDSLNTGELFFGEGSRLTVL.

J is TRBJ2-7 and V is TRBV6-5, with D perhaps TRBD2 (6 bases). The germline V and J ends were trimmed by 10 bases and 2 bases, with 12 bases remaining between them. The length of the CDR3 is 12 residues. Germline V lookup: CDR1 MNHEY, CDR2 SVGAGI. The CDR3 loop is CAMGGSPYEQYF. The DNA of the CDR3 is TGTGCCATGGGGGGAAGTCCCTACGAGCAGTACTTC.

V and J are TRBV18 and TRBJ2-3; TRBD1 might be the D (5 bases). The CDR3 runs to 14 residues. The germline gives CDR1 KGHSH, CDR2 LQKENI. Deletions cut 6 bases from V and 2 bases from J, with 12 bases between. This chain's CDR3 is CASSPTGNTDTQYF. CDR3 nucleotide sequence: TGTGCCAGCTCCCCTACAGGTAACACAGATACGCAGTATTTT.

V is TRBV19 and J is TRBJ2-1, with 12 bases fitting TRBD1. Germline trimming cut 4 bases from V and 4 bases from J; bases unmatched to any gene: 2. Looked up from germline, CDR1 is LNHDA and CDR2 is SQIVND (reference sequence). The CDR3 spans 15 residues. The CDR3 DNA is TGTGCCAGTAGTACGGGACAGGGGGCATACAATGAGCAGTTCTTC. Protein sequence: CASSTGQGAYNEQFF.

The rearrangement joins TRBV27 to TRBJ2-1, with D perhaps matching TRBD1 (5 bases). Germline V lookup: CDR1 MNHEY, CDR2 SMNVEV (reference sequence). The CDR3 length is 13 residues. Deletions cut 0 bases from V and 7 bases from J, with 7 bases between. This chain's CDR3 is CASSLSGVNEQFF. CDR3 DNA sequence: TGTGCCAGCAGTTTATCAGGGGTGAATGAGCAGTTCTTC.

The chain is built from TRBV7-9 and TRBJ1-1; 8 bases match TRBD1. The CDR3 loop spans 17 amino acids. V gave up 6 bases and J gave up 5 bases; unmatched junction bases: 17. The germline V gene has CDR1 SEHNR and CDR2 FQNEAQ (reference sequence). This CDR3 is CASRPQQYRTGLTEAFF. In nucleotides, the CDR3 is TGTGCCAGCAGACCCCAACAGTACAGGACAGGGCTAACTGAAGCTTTCTTT.

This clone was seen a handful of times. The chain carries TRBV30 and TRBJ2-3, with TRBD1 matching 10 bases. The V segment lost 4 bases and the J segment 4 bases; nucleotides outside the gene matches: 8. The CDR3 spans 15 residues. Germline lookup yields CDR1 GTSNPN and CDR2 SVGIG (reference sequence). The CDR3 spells CAWITGTGVSDTQYF. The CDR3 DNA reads TGTGCCTGGATAACCGGGACAGGGGTTTCAGATACGCAGTATTTT. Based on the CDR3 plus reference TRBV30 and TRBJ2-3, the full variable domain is SQTIHQWPATLVQPVGSPLSLECTVEGTSNPNLYWYRQAAGRGLQLLFYSVGIGQISSEVPQNLSASRPQDRQFILSSKKLLLSDSGFYLCAWITGTGVSDTQYFGPGTRLTVL.

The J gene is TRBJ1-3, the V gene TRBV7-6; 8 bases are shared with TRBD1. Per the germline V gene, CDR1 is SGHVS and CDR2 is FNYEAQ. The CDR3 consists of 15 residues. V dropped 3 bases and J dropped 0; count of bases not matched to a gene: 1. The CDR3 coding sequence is TGTGCCAGCAGCTTGACAGGGGACTCTGGAAACACCATATATTTT. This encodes CASSLTGDSGNTIYF.

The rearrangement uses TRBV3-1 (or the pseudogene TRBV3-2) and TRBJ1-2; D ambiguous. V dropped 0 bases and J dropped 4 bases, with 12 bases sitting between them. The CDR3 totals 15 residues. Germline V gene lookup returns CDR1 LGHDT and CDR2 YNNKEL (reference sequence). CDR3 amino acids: CASSQDPARVYGYTF. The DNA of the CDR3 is TGTGCCAGCAGCCAAGATCCCGCACGGGTCTATGGCTACACCTTC.

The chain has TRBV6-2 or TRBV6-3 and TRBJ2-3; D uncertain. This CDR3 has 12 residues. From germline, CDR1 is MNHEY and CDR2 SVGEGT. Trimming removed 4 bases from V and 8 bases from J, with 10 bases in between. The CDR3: CASSLVEATQYF. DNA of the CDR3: TGTGCCAGCAGTTTAGTAGAGGCTACGCAGTATTTT.

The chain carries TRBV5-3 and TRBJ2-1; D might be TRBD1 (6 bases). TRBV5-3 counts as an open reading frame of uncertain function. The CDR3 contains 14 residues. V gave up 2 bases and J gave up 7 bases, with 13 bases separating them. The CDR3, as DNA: TGTGCCAGAAGCTTCGTCCTAGGGGGTAATGAGCAGTTCTTC. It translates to CARSFVLGGNEQFF.

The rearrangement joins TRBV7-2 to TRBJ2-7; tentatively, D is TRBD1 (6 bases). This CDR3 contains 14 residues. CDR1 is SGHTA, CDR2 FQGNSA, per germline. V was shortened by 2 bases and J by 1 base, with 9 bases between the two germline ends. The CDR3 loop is CASSLQGLSYEQYF. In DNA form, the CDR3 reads TGTGCCAGCAGCTTACAGGGGCTATCCTACGAGCAGTACTTC.

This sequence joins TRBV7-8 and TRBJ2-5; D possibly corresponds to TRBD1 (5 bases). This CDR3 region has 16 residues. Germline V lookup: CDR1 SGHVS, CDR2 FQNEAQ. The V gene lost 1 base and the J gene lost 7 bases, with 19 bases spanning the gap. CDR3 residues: CASSLVYRTAVGTQYF. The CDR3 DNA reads TGTGCCAGCAGCTTAGTGTACAGGACGGCGGTAGGGACCCAGTACTTC.

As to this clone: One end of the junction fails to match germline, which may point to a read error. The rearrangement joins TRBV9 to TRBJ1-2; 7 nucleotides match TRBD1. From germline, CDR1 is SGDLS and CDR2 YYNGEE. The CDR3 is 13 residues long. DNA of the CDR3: TGTGCCAGCAGCGTAGATGGGACAGCCGGGCTGGGCTTC. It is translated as CASSVDGTAGLGF.

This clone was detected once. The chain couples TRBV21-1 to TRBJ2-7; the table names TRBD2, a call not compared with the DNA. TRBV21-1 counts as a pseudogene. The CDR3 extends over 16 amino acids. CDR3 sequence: CASSKNRGAGFYEQYF. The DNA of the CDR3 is TGTGCCAGCAGCAAAAACCGGGGGGCAGGGTTTTACGAGCAGTACTTC.

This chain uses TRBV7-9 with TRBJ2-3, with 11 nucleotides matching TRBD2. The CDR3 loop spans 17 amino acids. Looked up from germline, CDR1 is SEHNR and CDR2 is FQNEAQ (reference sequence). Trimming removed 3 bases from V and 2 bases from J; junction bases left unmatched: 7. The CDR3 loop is CASSFLTSGANTDTQYF. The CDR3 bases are TGTGCCAGCAGCTTCCTGACTAGCGGGGCAAACACAGATACGCAGTATTTT.

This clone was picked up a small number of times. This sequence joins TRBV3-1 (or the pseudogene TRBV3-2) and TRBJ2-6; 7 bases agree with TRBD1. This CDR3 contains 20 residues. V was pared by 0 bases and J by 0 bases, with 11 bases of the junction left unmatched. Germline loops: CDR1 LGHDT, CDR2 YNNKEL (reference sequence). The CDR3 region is CASSQDTDRWASSGANVLTF. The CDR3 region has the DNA TGTGCCAGCAGCCAAGATACGGACAGGTGGGCCAGCTCTGGGGCCAACGTCCTGACTTTC.

The CDR3 nucleotides read TGTGCCAGCAGTTACTCGGGACAGGGTAATTCACCCCTCCACTTT. The encoded protein is CASSYSGQGNSPLHF. This chain joins TRBV6-6 and TRBJ1-6; TRBD1 matches 9 bases. The CDR3 is 15 residues long. In germline, CDR1 is MNHNY, CDR2 SVGAGI (reference sequence). V was pared by 0 bases and J by 6 bases, with 0 bases of the junction left unmatched.

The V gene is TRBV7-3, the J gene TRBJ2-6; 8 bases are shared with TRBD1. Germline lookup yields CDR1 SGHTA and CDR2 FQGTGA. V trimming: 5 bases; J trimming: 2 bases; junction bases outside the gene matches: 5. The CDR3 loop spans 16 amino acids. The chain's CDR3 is CASSLRTGTGANVLTF. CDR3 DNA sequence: TGTGCCAGCAGCCTCCGGACAGGGACTGGGGCCAACGTCCTGACTTTC.